This passage covers 5 T cell receptor beta chains from one sample sequenced in a study of T-cell reconstitution after alpha-beta-depleted transplantation in children. Construction of the TCRbeta library involved unique molecular identifiers. TCRdb recomputed calls from the PCR reads with MiXCR, one row per CDR3 protein. The sample has 700,000 to 950,000 distinct CDR3 sequences, roughly 15% seen once; the top ten hold around 5%. The sequencing used PBMCs, mostly from graft donor cells, collected 360 days after TCRalphabeta/CD19-depleted stem cell transplant. The receptor set was obtained from a male patient between 10 and 17 years old who had a stem cell transplant for acute lymphoblastic leukemia, so the T cells may come from the graft donor.

Only a few counts were recorded for this clonotype. The rearrangement joins TRBV12-3 or TRBV12-4 to TRBJ2-1; 11 bases line up with TRBD2. V lost 8 bases and J lost 4; bases outside the gene matches: 7. CDR3 length: 15 amino acids. The DNA for the CDR3 is TGTGCCAGCCGAGGGGGACTAGCGGATTACAATGAGCAGTTCTTC. Its protein is CASRGGLADYNEQFF.

This chain connects TRBV20-1 to TRBJ1-4, with D unresolved. Germline V CDR1 and CDR2: DFQATT, SNEGSKA (reference sequence). This CDR3 spans 12 amino acids. The CDR3 here is CSAPNTPEKLFF. The CDR3, as DNA: TGCAGCGCGCCCAATACACCGGAAAAACTGTTTTTT.

This clonotype was seen only a few times. The chain recombines TRBV7-6 with TRBJ2-3; the D gene is possibly TRBD1 (6 bases). The CDR3 sequence is 15 residues long. Germline-derived CDR1 and CDR2 are SGHVS and FNYEAQ. The ends were cut back, 5 bases at V and 1 base at J, with 13 bases in the middle. The CDR3 nucleotides read TGTGCCAGCAGCCCCCGACAGGACCGCACAGATACGCAGTATTTT. This codes for CASSPRQDRTDTQYF.

This clonotype was observed a few times. The chain links TRBV7-9 to TRBJ2-7; tentative D call: TRBD1 (8 bases). Germline V gene data show CDR1 as SEHNR and CDR2 as FQNEAQ (reference sequence). CDR3 size: 14 residues. Trimming removed 5 bases from V and 2 bases from J, with 13 bases in between. CDR3 sequence (DNA): TGTGCCAGCAGCCATACAGGGGGGGCCTACGAGCAGTACTTC. This codes for CASSHTGGAYEQYF. Combining the CDR3 with reference TRBV7-9 and TRBJ2-7 gives the whole variable domain DTGVSQNPRHKITKRGQNVTFRCDPISEHNRLYWYRQTLGQGPEFLTYFQNEAQLEKSRLLSDRFSAERPKGSFSTLEIQRTEQGDSAMYLCASSHTGGAYEQYFGPGTRLTVT.

This clonotype was counted only a few times. V gene TRBV29-1 combines with J gene TRBJ2-7; 8 positions match TRBD2. Germline V lookup: CDR1 SQVTM, CDR2 ANQGSEA. V was pared by 4 bases and J by 6 bases, with 11 bases of the junction left unmatched. This CDR3 contains 14 residues. The CDR3 DNA reads as TGCAGCGTTGCGGTCAGCCGGACTAGCTTCGAGCAGTACTTC. Translation: CSVAVSRTSFEQYF.